Described below is a single T cell receptor beta chain sequence and its context. The antigen this receptor binds is unknown. The input lacks base qualities; no much larger clone sits a single base away. Patients with a history of autoimmune disease or receiving systemic immunosuppression were excluded from the trial. Peripheral blood for TCR sequencing was drawn from every dose cohort at baseline, at cycle 4 day 1 and at cycle 7 day 1. Samples came from an open-label, multicenter, first-in-human phase I dose-escalation trial of ivuxolimab. The trial enrolled adults with locally advanced or metastatic head and neck squamous cell, hepatocellular, melanoma or renal cell carcinoma. CD4+ and CD8+ T cells were sorted separately from peripheral blood before TCR sequencing. At the junction V is shortened by 5 bases and J by 4 bases; bases outside the gene matches: 2. The cysteine opens and the phenylalanine closes a CDR3 of 14 amino acids. Only the CDR3 part of the read is kept: 42 bases, read in frame from the first base. Via the germline V gene (reference sequence), CDR1 is SGHAT and CDR2 FQDESV.

The data were taken from a study of OX40 agonist ivuxolimab in advanced cancers. In the study overall: Ivuxolimab was an agonistic, fully human IgG2 monoclonal antibody directed against OX40 (CD134), a costimulatory receptor. Intravenous ivuxolimab was administered to patients every 2 weeks at six dose levels: 0.01, 0.1, 0.3, 1.5, 3 and 10 mg/kg. The dose-escalation cohort was 82.7% male with a mean age of about 65 years, ranging from roughly 20 to 80. Patients were allowed to have had prior anti-PD-1, anti-PD-L1 or anti-CTLA-4 therapy, and 40% of the dose-escalation patients had been treated with checkpoint inhibitors. Three dose-escalation patients achieved partial responses, one with hepatocellular carcinoma and two with cutaneous melanoma. The point of sequencing TCRbeta in the periphery was to test whether ivuxolimab changed TCR sequence diversity and drove clonal T-cell expansion. The paper describes the monotherapy dose-escalation part (N = 52 patients) of the phase I trial of ivuxolimab. Among the approximately 54 dose-escalation patients, 19 had hepatocellular carcinoma, roughly 15 melanoma, 9 renal cell carcinoma and 9 head and neck cancer. Study-level results and caveats: At doses of 0.1 to 3.0 mg/kg, clonal expansion of both CD4+ and CD8+ blood T cells was observed from baseline to week 6. After ivuxolimab, CD8+ T cells had more expanded clones than CD4+ T cells on average. In partial responders in the 0.1-3.0 mg/kg groups, normalized peripheral clonal expansion was found to be among the lowest, especially among CD8+ T cells. The antigen specificity of the peripheral T cells that underwent clonal expansion was not determined. Low levels of normalized T-cell clonal expansion were also shown by some nonresponding patients.

To sequence the TCRbeta CDR3 region, genomic DNA was isolated from the sorted cells. The immunoSEQ Assay was used to sequence the TCRbeta CDR3 regions. As stored in TCRdb, this immuneACCESS dataset retains in-frame rearrangements with V and J assigned. A fraction of the clones does not appear; measured against another copy, unresolved V genes explain less than half of the discrepancy, and the remainder lacks a known reason. Counted in this sample were 35,000 to 55,000 clones; 82% of them appeared once. About 2% of the sample lies in the top ten. This TCR was sampled from an adult with an advanced solid tumor such as melanoma, head and neck, liver or kidney cancer. The sample was CD4+ or CD8+ T cells sorted from blood, taken in a trial of the OX40 agonist ivuxolimab. Rearrangement joined TRBV11-1 to TRBJ1-6; TRBD1 lines up with 7 middle nucleotides. The CDR3: CASSRGQYNSPLHF. In nucleotides, the sequence is TGTGCCAGCAGCCGGGGACAGTATAATTCACCCCTCCACTTT.